This TCR beta chain derives from a study of cytomegalovirus exposure and HLA in healthy donors. Study summary: Among the 300 to 450 genotyped donors, 81% were placed in the Caucasian-associated ancestry cluster.

PCR amplification relied on 60 Vbeta primers (plus 13 Jbeta primers). The repertoire was sequenced with immunoSEQ multiplex PCR; TCRdb's copy has only in-frame clones and lacks some. The table lists about 170,000 clones, around four fifths of them singletons. Study-level points and caveats: TCR beta sequences numbering roughly 16,000 were associated with HLA alleles at 0.05 false discovery rate in a later analysis. In a later analysis, most CMV-associated TCR beta chains appeared HLA-restricted.

On this clone: As yet, its antigen is unknown.

CDR3 length: 13 amino acids. The germline V gene encodes CDR1 SGHDT and CDR2 YYEEEE. Trimming left V 4 bases short and J 3 bases short, with 11 bases between. The sequence came from a woman aged 45-65 years in good health and CMV-seropositive. The sample was PBMCs. The V call is TRBV5-6, the J call TRBJ2-7, with TRBD2 as a possible D gene (5 bases). CDR3 bases: TGTGCCAGCAGCCGGACTGGCTACTACGAGCAGTACTTC. It yields the protein CASSRTGYYEQYF.